A few counts support the clone carrying this T cell receptor beta chain. The target antigen is unknown. The sample comes from a study of post-analysis software for immune sequencing data. About the research overall: Relapsing-remitting, secondary progressive and progressive-relapsing multiple sclerosis courses were included.

TCR beta cDNA libraries included unique molecular identifiers. Some 500,000 cDNA molecules were recovered from an input of 1 to 10 million T cells. TCRdb analysed the PCR reads with MiXCR anew, one entry per CDR3 protein. The sample shows some 890,000 distinct CDR3 sequences, roughly half of them seen only once. Findings of the study overall: Under F measure analysis, samples from one preparation batch co-clustered strongly. Higher frequency in patients than in controls was seen for about five TRBV segments, with TRBV5-6, TRBV5-1 and TRBV20-1 among them.

Looked up from germline, CDR1 is SQVTM and CDR2 is ANQGSEA. The CDR3 runs to 14 residues. V was shortened by 3 bases and J by 7 bases, with 18 bases between the two germline ends. The TCR originated in a girl between 10 and 17 years old with multiple sclerosis. Sequencing was done on a sample of blood. The chain joins TRBV29-1 to TRBJ1-2; tentatively, D is TRBD1 (5 bases). The DNA of the CDR3 is TGCAGCGTTGAGATGATTGCCCCAGGGACTGGCTACACCTTC. Its translation: CSVEMIAPGTGYTF. Based on the CDR3 plus reference TRBV29-1 and TRBJ1-2, the full variable domain is SAVISQKPSRDICQRGTSLTIQCQVDSQVTMMFWYRQQPGQSLTLIATANQGSEATYESGFVIDKFPISRPNLTFSTLTVSNMSPEDSSIYLCSVEMIAPGTGYTFGSGTRLTVV.